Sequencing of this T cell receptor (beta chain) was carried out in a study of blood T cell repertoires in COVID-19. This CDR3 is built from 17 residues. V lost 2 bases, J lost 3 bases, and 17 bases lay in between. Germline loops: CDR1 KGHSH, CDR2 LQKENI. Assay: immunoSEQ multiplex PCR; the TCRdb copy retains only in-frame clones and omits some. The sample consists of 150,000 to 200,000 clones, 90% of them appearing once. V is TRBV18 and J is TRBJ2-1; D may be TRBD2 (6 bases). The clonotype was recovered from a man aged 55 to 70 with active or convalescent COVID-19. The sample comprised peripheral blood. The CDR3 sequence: CASSPRMGGMLYNEQFF. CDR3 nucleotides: TGTGCCAGCTCACCAAGGATGGGAGGCATGCTCTACAATGAGCAGTTCTTC. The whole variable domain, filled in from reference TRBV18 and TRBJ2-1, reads NAGVMQNPRHLVRRRGQEARLRCSPMKGHSHVYWYRQLPEEGLKFMVYLQKENIIDESGMPKERFSAEFPKEGPSILRIQQVVRGDSAAYFCASSPRMGGMLYNEQFFGPGTRLTVL.